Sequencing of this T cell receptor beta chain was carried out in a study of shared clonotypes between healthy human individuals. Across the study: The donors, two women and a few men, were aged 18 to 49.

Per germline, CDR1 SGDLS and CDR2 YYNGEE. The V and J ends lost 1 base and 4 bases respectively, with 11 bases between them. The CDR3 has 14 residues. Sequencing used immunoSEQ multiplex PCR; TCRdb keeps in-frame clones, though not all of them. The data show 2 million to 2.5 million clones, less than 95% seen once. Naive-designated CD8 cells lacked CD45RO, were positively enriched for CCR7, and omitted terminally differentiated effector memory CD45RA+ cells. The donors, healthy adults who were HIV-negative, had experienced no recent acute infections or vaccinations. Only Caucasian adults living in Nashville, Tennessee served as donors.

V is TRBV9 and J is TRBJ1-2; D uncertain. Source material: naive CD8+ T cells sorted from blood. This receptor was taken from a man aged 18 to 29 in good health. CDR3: CASSVSSRPYGYTF. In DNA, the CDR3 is TGTGCCAGCAGCGTAAGTTCCAGGCCCTATGGCTACACCTTC.